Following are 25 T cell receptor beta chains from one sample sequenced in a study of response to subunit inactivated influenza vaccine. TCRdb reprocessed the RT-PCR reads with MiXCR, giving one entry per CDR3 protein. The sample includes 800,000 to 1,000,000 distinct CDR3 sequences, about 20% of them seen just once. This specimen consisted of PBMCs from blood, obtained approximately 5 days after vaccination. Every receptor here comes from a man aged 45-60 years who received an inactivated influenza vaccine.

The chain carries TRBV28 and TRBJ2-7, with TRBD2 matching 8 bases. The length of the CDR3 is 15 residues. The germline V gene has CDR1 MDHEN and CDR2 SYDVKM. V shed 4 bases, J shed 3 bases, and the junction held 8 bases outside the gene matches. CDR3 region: CASSYPGGPDYEQYF. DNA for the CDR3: TGTGCCAGCAGTTACCCGGGGGGGCCGGACTACGAGCAGTACTTC.

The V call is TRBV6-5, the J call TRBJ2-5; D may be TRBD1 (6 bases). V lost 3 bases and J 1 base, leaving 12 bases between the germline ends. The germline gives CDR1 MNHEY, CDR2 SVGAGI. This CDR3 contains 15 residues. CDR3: CASSYRGHLQETQYF. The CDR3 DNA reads TGTGCCAGCAGTTATAGGGGACACCTCCAAGAGACCCAGTACTTC.

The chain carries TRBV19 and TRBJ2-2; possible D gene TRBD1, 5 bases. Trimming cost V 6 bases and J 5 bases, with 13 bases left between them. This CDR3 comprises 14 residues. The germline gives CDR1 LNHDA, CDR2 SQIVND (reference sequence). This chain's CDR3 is CASSNLGQTGELFF. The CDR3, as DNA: TGTGCCAGTAGCAACCTTGGACAAACCGGGGAGCTGTTTTTT.

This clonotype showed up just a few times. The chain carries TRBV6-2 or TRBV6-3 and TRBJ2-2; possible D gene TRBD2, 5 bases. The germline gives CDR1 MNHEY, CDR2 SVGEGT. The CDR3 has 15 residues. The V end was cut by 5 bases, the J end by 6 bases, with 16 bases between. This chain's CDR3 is CASSQPGISAGELFF. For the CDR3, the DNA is TGTGCCAGCAGTCAACCGGGGATCTCAGCCGGGGAGCTGTTTTTT.

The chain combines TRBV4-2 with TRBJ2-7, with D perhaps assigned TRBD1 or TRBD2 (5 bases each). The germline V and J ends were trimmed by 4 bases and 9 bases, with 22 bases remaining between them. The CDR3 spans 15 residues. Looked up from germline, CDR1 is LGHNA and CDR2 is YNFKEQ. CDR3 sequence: CASSPVGDPNSRQYF. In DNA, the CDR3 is TGTGCCAGCAGCCCTGTGGGGGACCCGAACAGCCGGCAGTACTTC.

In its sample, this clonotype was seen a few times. The chain's CDR3 is CASRYLDRGPSGRNQPQHF. CDR3 nucleotides: TGTGCCAGCAGATACCTGGACAGGGGCCCCTCAGGTAGAAATCAGCCCCAGCATTTT. V gene TRBV7-8 combines with J gene TRBJ1-5, with TRBD1 matching 9 bases. The CDR3 runs to 19 residues. Germline CDR1 and CDR2: SGHVS and FQNEAQ. V gave up 6 bases and J gave up 4 bases; unmatched junction bases: 19. The variable domain in full, with the rest retrieved from reference TRBV7-8 and TRBJ1-5, is GAGVSQSPRYKVAKRGQDVALRCDPISGHVSLFWYQQALGQGPEFLTYFQNEAQLDKSGLPSDRFFAERPEGSVSTLKIQRTQQEDSAVYLCASRYLDRGPSGRNQPQHFGDGTRLSIL.

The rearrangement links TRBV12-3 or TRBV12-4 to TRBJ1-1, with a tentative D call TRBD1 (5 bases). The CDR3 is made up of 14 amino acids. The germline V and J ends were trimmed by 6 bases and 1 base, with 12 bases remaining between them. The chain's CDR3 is CASSWRGRNTEAFF. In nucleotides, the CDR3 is TGTGCCAGCAGCTGGAGGGGACGGAACACTGAAGCTTTCTTT.

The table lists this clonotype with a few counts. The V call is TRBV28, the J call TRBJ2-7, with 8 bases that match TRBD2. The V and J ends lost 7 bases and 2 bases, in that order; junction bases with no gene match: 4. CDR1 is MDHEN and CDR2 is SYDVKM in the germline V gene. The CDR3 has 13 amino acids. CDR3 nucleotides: TGTGCCAGCACAAACGGGAGGGCCTACGAGCAGTACTTC. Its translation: CASTNGRAYEQYF.

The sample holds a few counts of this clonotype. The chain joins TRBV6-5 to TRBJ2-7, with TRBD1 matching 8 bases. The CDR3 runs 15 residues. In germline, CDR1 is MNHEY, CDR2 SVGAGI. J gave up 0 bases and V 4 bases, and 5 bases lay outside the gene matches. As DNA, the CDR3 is TGTGCCAGCAGTTTTGACAGGGGCCTCTCCTACGAGCAGTACTTC. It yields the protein CASSFDRGLSYEQYF.

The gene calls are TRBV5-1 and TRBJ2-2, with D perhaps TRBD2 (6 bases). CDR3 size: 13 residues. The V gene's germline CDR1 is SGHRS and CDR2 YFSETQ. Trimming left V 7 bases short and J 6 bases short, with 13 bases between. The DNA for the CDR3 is TGCGCCAGCCTTTCCCCTAGCGCCGGGGAGCTGTTTTTT. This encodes CASLSPSAGELFF.

The CDR3 sequence is CASSPPGQLYEQYF. In DNA, the CDR3 is TGTGCCAGCAGTCCTCCGGGACAGCTCTACGAGCAGTACTTC. The chain is built from TRBV12-3 or TRBV12-4 and TRBJ2-7; 7 nucleotides agree with TRBD1. The V segment lost 5 bases and the J segment 3 bases; nucleotides outside the gene matches: 7. The CDR3 spans 14 residues.

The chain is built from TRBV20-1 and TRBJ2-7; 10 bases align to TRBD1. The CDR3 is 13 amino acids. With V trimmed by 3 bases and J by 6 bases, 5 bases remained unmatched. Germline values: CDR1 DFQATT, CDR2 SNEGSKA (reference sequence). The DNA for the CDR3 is TGCAGTGCTAGGACAGGGGGCTTTGGCGAGCAGTACTTC. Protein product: CSARTGGFGEQYF.

The CDR3 sequence: CASSQRPGRRNLYKNIQYF. Here the CDR3 DNA reads TGCGCCAGCAGCCAAAGGCCGGGACGCCGCAACCTTTACAAAAACATTCAGTACTTC. The chain joins TRBV5-1 to TRBJ2-4; D possibly matches TRBD1 or TRBD2 (5 bases each). Trimming stripped 4 bases from V and 3 bases from J, with 26 bases between. The CDR3 has 19 amino acids. Germline V gene lookup returns CDR1 SGHRS and CDR2 YFSETQ.

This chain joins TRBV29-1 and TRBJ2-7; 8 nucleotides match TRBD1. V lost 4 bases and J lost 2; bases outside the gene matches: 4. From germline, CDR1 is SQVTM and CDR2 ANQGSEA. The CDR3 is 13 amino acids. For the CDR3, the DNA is TGCAGCGTTGGACAGGGGCTGACCTACGAGCAGTACTTC. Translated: CSVGQGLTYEQYF.

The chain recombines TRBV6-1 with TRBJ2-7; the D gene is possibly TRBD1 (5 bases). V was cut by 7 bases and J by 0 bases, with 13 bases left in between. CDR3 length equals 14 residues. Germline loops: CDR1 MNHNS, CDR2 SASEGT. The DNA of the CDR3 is TGTGCCAGCAATAAAGACAGCTTCTCCTACGAGCAGTACTTC. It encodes CASNKDSFSYEQYF.

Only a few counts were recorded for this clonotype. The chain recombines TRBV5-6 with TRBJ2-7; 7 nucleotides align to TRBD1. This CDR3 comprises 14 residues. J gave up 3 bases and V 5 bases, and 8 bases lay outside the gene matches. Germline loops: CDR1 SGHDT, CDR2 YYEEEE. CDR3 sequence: CASSRQGVIYEQYF. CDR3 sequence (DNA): TGTGCCAGCAGTAGACAGGGCGTTATCTACGAGCAGTACTTC.

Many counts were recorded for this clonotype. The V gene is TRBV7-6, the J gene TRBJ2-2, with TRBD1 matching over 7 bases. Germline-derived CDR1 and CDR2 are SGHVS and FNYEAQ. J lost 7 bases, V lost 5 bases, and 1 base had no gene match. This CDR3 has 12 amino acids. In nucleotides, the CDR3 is TGTGCCAGCAGCACAGGGGTCGGGGAGCTGTTTTTT. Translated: CASSTGVGELFF. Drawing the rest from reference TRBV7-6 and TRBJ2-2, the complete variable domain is GAGVSQSPRYKVTKRGQDVALRCDPISGHVSLYWYRQALGQGPEFLTYFNYEAQQDKSGLPNDRFSAERPEGSISTLTIQRTEQRDSAMYRCASSTGVGELFFGEGSRLTVL.

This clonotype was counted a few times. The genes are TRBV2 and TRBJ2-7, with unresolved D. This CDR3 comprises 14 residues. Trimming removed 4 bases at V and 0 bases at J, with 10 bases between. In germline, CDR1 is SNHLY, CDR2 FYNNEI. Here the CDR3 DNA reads TGTGCCAGCAGTGGTTACACGGGCTCCTACGAGCAGTACTTC. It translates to CASSGYTGSYEQYF.

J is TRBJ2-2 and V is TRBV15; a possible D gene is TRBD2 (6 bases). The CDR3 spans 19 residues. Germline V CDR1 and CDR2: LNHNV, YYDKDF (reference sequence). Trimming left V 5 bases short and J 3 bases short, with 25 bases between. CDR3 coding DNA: TGTGCCACCAGCCCCAGTGCGACTATGGAGGGGCCAGACACCGGGGAGCTGTTTTTT. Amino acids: CATSPSATMEGPDTGELFF.

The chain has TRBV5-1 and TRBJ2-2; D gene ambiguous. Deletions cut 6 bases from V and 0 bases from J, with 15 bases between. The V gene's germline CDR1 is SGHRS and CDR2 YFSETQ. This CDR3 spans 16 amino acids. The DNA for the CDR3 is TGCGCCAGCACCCACCTAAGGCCTACGAACACCGGGGAGCTGTTTTTT. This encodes CASTHLRPTNTGELFF.

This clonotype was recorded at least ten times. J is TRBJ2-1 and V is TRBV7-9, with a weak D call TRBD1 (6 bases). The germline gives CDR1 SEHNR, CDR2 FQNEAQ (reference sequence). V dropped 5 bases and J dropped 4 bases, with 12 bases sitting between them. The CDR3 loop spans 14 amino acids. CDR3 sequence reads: CASSRGTFYNEQFF. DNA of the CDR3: TGTGCCAGCAGCAGAGGGACATTTTACAATGAGCAGTTCTTC.

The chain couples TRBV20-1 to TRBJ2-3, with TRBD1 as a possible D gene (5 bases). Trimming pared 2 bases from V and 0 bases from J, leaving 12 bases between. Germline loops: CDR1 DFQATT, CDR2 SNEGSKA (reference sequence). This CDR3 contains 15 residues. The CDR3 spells CSARTGSISTDTQYF. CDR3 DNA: TGCAGTGCTAGAACAGGATCGATCAGCACAGATACGCAGTATTTT.

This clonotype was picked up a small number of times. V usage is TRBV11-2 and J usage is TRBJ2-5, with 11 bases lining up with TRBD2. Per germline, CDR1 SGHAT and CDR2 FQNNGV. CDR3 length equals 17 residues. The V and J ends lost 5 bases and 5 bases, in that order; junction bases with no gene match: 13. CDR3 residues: CASSPRGGTSGSETQYF. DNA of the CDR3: TGTGCCAGCAGCCCTCGGGGGGGTACTAGCGGGAGTGAGACCCAGTACTTC.

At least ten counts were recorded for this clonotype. CDR3 nucleotides: TGTGCCAGCGGACAGGGGTCCCGGATTACGCAGTATTTT. Protein sequence: CASGQGSRITQYF. This sequence joins TRBV12-3 or TRBV12-4 and TRBJ2-3, with TRBD1 identical over 9 bases. The J segment lost 8 bases and the V segment lost 8 bases, leaving 8 bases of the junction unmatched. The CDR3 is 13 residues long.

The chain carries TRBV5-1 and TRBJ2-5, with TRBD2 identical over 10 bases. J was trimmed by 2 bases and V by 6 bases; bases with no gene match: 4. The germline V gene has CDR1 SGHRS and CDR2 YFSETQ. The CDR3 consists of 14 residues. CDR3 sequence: CASNLAGEQETQYF. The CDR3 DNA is TGCGCCAGCAACCTAGCGGGGGAACAAGAGACCCAGTACTTC. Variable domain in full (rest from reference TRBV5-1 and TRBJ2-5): KAGVTQTPRYLIKTRGQQVTLSCSPISGHRSVSWYQQTPGQGLQFLFEYFSETQRNKGNFPGRFSGRQFSNSRSEMNVSTLELGDSALYLCASNLAGEQETQYFGPGTRLLVL.